Below are 11 T cell receptor beta chains sequenced from a single sample in a study of T-cell memory formation after mild COVID-19. TCRdb used MiXCR to reprocess the 5' RACE reads, holding one entry per CDR3 protein. This sample yields hundreds of thousands of distinct CDR3 sequences, of which roughly 24% are seen a single time; around 9.5% belongs to the top ten. Sequencing input: PBMCs or a T cell subset sorted from them (not recorded which). These receptors were collected from an adult woman who had mild COVID-19 (a few samples of this study predate the infection). Cell type and time point are not known.

This clonotype was detected only a few times. The chain has TRBV20-1 and TRBJ2-3; D may be TRBD2 (5 bases). With 1 base removed from V and 1 base from J, the gap between germline ends came to 9 bases. This CDR3 spans 14 amino acids. Germline V gives CDR1 DFQATT, CDR2 SNEGSKA (reference sequence). In DNA form, the CDR3 reads TGCAGTGCTAGAGCCTGGACTGGCACAGATACGCAGTATTTT. This sequence encodes CSARAWTGTDTQYF.

The chain combines TRBV5-1 with TRBJ2-4; maybe TRBD1 (6 bases). The CDR3 is 14 amino acids. The germline gives CDR1 SGHRS, CDR2 YFSETQ. V was shortened by 2 bases and J by 5 bases, with 11 bases between the two germline ends. The CDR3 reads CASSFTGLENIQYF. Here the CDR3 DNA reads TGCGCCAGCAGCTTTACAGGGTTGGAAAACATTCAGTACTTC.

This clonotype was found a few times. This sequence joins TRBV20-1 and TRBJ2-2; 9 bases line up with TRBD1. The CDR3 length is 13 residues. With 6 bases clipped from V and 6 bases from J, the junction kept 5 bases outside the gene matches. Germline V lookup: CDR1 DFQATT, CDR2 SNEGSKA (reference sequence). In nucleotides, the CDR3 is TGCAGTGCAGGGACAGGGAGATCCGGGGAGCTGTTTTTT. It yields the protein CSAGTGRSGELFF.

V gene TRBV9 combines with J gene TRBJ2-1; 7 bases agree with TRBD2. This CDR3 is 15 amino acids long. Germline V gives CDR1 SGDLS, CDR2 YYNGEE. The ends lost 0 bases at V and 3 bases at J; junction bases unmatched: 3. The CDR3 DNA reads TGTGCCAGCAGCGTAGAAACGGGGGGCTACAATGAGCAGTTCTTC. The encoded protein is CASSVETGGYNEQFF.

The CDR3 nucleotides read TGTGCCAGCAGCTCGCTAGCGGGGGCAGCCCCCTTCTACGAGCAGTACTTC. Its protein is CASSSLAGAAPFYEQYF. The chain recombines TRBV7-7 with TRBJ2-7; 10 bases align to TRBD2. V lost 4 bases, J lost 3 bases, and 12 bases stayed unmatched. Germline V gene lookup returns CDR1 SSHAT and CDR2 FNYEAQ (reference sequence). The CDR3 length is 17 residues. Full variable domain (rest looked up from reference TRBV7-7 and TRBJ2-7): GAGVSQSPRYKVTKRGQDVTLRCDPISSHATLYWYQQALGQGPEFLTYFNYEAQPDKSGLPSDRFSAERPEGSISTLTIQRTEQRDSAMYRCASSSLAGAAPFYEQYFGPGTRLTVT.

This clonotype occurred a few times. This chain joins TRBV5-6 and TRBJ2-7; 11 bases fit TRBD2. Germline assignment: CDR1 SGHDT and CDR2 YYEEEE. J gave up 5 bases and V 4 bases, and 11 bases lay outside the gene matches. The CDR3 contains 16 residues. For the CDR3, the DNA is TGTGCCAGCAGCCCAAATAGCGGGAGGGCCCACCACGAGCAGTACTTC. This encodes CASSPNSGRAHHEQYF.

This clonotype is deemed medium-sized. The chain has TRBV10-3 and TRBJ2-1; D is possibly TRBD1 or TRBD2 (7 bases each). Trimming removed 10 bases at V and 5 bases at J, with 24 bases between. The CDR3 length is 16 residues. CDR1 ENHRY and CDR2 SYGVKD come from the germline V gene. The CDR3: CATRGGASGPHNEQFF. For the CDR3, the DNA is TGTGCCACCAGGGGGGGGGCGAGCGGGCCCCACAATGAGCAGTTCTTC.

The CDR3 nucleotides read TGTGCCAGCAGCCCCGTCGAGTCCACCGGGGAGCTGTTTTTT. Its translation is CASSPVESTGELFF. The rearrangement joins TRBV7-2 to TRBJ2-2; the D is unclear. CDR1 and CDR2 from the germline V gene are SGHTA and FQGNSA. This CDR3 has 14 amino acids. V was trimmed by 5 bases and J by 4 bases, leaving 11 bases between them.

The chain is built from TRBV7-6 and TRBJ2-2; weak D call: TRBD1 (6 bases). CDR3 size: 16 residues. Germline assignment: CDR1 SGHVS and CDR2 FNYEAQ. The ends were cut back, 1 base at V and 6 bases at J, with 15 bases in the middle. The CDR3: CASSLGVRGSSGELFF. CDR3 DNA: TGTGCCAGCAGCTTAGGAGTCAGGGGAAGTTCCGGGGAGCTGTTTTTT.

J is TRBJ2-3 and V is TRBV7-6, with 11 bases identical to TRBD2. The germline gives CDR1 SGHVS, CDR2 FNYEAQ. Trimming at V came to 2 bases and at J to 4 bases, leaving 5 bases not matched to a gene. CDR3 size: 16 residues. In DNA, the CDR3 is TGTGCCAGCAGCTTAAGACTAGCGGGGTCCTCAGATACGCAGTATTTT. It encodes CASSLRLAGSSDTQYF.

A few counts support this clonotype. The chain carries TRBV24-1 and TRBJ2-1; either TRBD1 or TRBD2 may fit D (5 bases each). Germline CDR1 is KGHDR and CDR2 is SFDVKD. The CDR3 is 13 residues long. Between the trimmed V and J ends, which lost 5 bases and 7 bases, there was a span of 11 bases. The chain's CDR3 is CATSGRGVNEQFF. In DNA form, the CDR3 reads TGTGCCACCAGTGGACGGGGCGTGAATGAGCAGTTCTTC.